The 5 T cell receptor beta chains listed next were all sequenced from one sample in a study of beta chain features in type 1 diabetes. Reverse transcribing all isolated RNA meant expressed TCRB transcripts were sequenced. Measured with immunoSEQ multiplex PCR; TCRdb has only the in-frame clones, and not every one. The sample holds about 320,000 clones; about 15% are singletons and the top ten take around 7%. The specimen sequenced was central memory CD4+ T cells from blood. These TCRs come from a young man in good health.

V gene TRBV6-6 combines with J gene TRBJ2-3; the D is unclear. Germline CDR1 and CDR2: MNHNY and SVGAGI (reference sequence). Trimming pared 0 bases from V and 4 bases from J, leaving 8 bases between. The CDR3 has 14 residues. The CDR3: CASSYSQAADTQYF. As DNA, the CDR3 is TGTGCCAGCAGTTACTCGCAAGCAGCAGATACGCAGTATTTT.

The chain couples TRBV11-2 to TRBJ2-1; no clear D gene. Trimming took off 0 bases at V and 6 bases at J, with 6 bases between the two ends. Germline CDR1 SGHAT, CDR2 FQNNGV. The CDR3 totals 13 residues. The CDR3 reads CASSLDVSNEQFF. CDR3 nucleotides: TGTGCCAGCAGCTTAGATGTTTCCAATGAGCAGTTCTTC.

V is TRBV7-9 and J is TRBJ2-1; D is uncertain. Germline loops: CDR1 SEHNR, CDR2 FQNEAQ (reference sequence). Between the trimmed V and J ends, which lost 4 bases and 6 bases, there was a span of 7 bases. This CDR3 comprises 12 residues. The CDR3 region is CASSSNSNEQFF. In DNA form, the CDR3 reads TGTGCCAGCAGCTCCAACAGCAATGAGCAGTTCTTC.

This clone was observed a handful of times. The chain has TRBV11-1 and TRBJ1-1; tentatively, D is TRBD1 (5 bases). Trimming cost V 4 bases and J 2 bases, with 5 bases left between them. Looked up from germline, CDR1 is SGHAT and CDR2 is FQDESV (reference sequence). CDR3 length: 12 amino acids. CDR3 protein: CASSWDNTEAFF. The CDR3 DNA is TGTGCCAGCAGCTGGGACAACACTGAAGCTTTCTTT. The whole variable domain, filled in from reference TRBV11-1 and TRBJ1-1, reads EAEVAQSPRYKITEKSQAVAFWCDPISGHATLYWYRQILGQGPELLVQFQDESVVDDSQLPKDRFSAERLKGVDSTLKIQPAELGDSAMYLCASSWDNTEAFFGQGTRLTVV.

This clone was detected only a few times. The chain has TRBV11-2 and TRBJ2-2, with TRBD2 identical over 14 bases. J gave up 6 bases and V 4 bases, and 4 bases lay outside the gene matches. The CDR3 spans 16 residues. The germline gives CDR1 SGHAT, CDR2 FQNNGV. CDR3 amino acids: CASSSGTSGGSGELFF. The CDR3 DNA follows: TGTGCCAGCAGCTCGGGGACTAGCGGGGGTTCCGGGGAGCTGTTTTTT.